These 29 T cell receptor beta chains originate from one sample sequenced in a study of blood T cell repertoires in COVID-19. Measured with immunoSEQ multiplex PCR; TCRdb has only the in-frame clones, and not every one. Of about 320,000 clones listed, roughly 85% are singletons. The specimen sequenced was peripheral blood. The receptors derive from a human donor in a cohort sampled during active COVID-19.

J is TRBJ1-1 and V is TRBV2; D is possibly TRBD1 (5 bases). The ends were cut back, 4 bases at V and 6 bases at J, with 12 bases in the middle. The CDR3 runs 13 residues. Germline lookup yields CDR1 SNHLY and CDR2 FYNNEI. This chain's CDR3 is CASSVYGTSEAFF. The CDR3 coding sequence is TGTGCCAGCAGTGTGTACGGGACTTCTGAAGCTTTCTTT.

The V call is TRBV2, the J call TRBJ1-6; unclear D gene. Germline loops: CDR1 SNHLY, CDR2 FYNNEI. Trimming removed 8 bases at V and 7 bases at J, with 12 bases between. This CDR3 spans 13 amino acids. The CDR3 region has the DNA TGTGCCAGCGCTGCACAAGAAAATTCACCCCTCCACTTT. Translating it yields CASAAQENSPLHF.

The chain joins TRBV11-2 to TRBJ2-7; TRBD1 is a possible D gene (6 bases). The CDR3 covers 15 residues. Germline V gene sequence: CDR1 SGHAT, CDR2 FQNNGV. V was pared by 6 bases and J by 7 bases, with 22 bases between. CDR3 nucleotide sequence: TGTGCCAGCAGTCGCGCCGGGACAAAACTTCGGGAGCAGTACTTC. It translates to CASSRAGTKLREQYF. The full variable domain, in which reference TRBV11-2 and TRBJ2-7 provide the parts outside the CDR3, is EAGVAQSPRYKIIEKRQSVAFWCNPISGHATLYWYQQILGQGPKLLIQFQNNGVVDDSQLPKDRFSAERLKGVDSTLKIQPAKLEDSAVYLCASSRAGTKLREQYFGPGTRLTVT.

V and J are TRBV5-5 and TRBJ1-5, with 7 nucleotides matching TRBD1. Germline CDR1 SGHKS, CDR2 YYEKEE (reference sequence). V lost 5 bases to trimming and J lost 5 bases; unmatched junction nucleotides: 13. The length of the CDR3 is 16 residues. CDR3 residues: CASSERPGQTYQPQHF. CDR3 in DNA: TGTGCCAGCAGTGAACGACCGGGACAGACTTATCAGCCCCAGCATTTT.

The genes are TRBV6-1 and TRBJ1-2; the match to TRBD1 covers 7 bases. Trimming removed 4 bases from V and 6 bases from J; junction bases left unmatched: 14. The CDR3 loop spans 16 amino acids. From germline, CDR1 is MNHNS and CDR2 SASEGT. The CDR3 is CASSVSRPGDRNGYTF. The CDR3 region has the DNA TGTGCCAGCAGTGTTTCTCGACCTGGGGACAGAAATGGCTACACCTTC.

The chain recombines TRBV12-5 with TRBJ1-6, with D possibly matching TRBD1 (5 bases). CDR3 length: 15 residues. The germline V gene encodes CDR1 LGHNT and CDR2 FRNRAP. Trimming took off 7 bases at V and 0 bases at J, with 10 bases between the two ends. The CDR3: CASAFDSSYNSPLHF. The CDR3 DNA follows: TGTGCTAGTGCCTTCGACAGCTCCTATAATTCACCCCTCCACTTT.

The chain uses TRBV4-2 and TRBJ2-7; 12 bases map to TRBD2. The CDR3 length is 18 residues. Germline V lookup: CDR1 LGHNA, CDR2 YNFKEQ. J gave up 0 bases and V 3 bases, and 9 bases lay outside the gene matches. In DNA, the CDR3 is TGTGCCAGCAGCCACGCATTACTAGCGGGGGGATACTCCTACGAGCAGTACTTC. Translating gives CASSHALLAGGYSYEQYF.

By its share, this clone is medium-sized. As DNA, the CDR3 is TGTGCCTGGAGTGTACGGGCAGGGGGTAATGAGCAGTTCTTC. Its protein is CAWSVRAGGNEQFF. The J gene is TRBJ2-1, the V gene TRBV30; 7 bases agree with TRBD1. CDR1 and CDR2 from the germline V gene are GTSNPN and SVGIG (reference sequence). The ends lost 0 bases at V and 7 bases at J; junction bases unmatched: 6. This CDR3 is 14 amino acids long.

This clone has more than one count but fewer than ten. This rearrangement joins TRBV30 to TRBJ1-4; 8 bases line up with TRBD1. The junction had 10 bases not matched to a gene; V was cut back by 7 bases and J by 6 bases. The CDR3 loop spans 14 amino acids. The germline V gene encodes CDR1 GTSNPN and CDR2 SVGIG (reference sequence). The chain's CDR3 is CAFNGQGNYEKLFF. For the CDR3, the DNA is TGTGCCTTTAACGGACAGGGCAATTATGAAAAACTGTTTTTT.

This clone is a singleton in its sample. V is TRBV7-8 and J is TRBJ2-7; D is perhaps TRBD2 (5 bases). Trimming took off 5 bases at V and 7 bases at J, with 9 bases between the two ends. Germline values: CDR1 SGHVS, CDR2 FQNEAQ. This CDR3 has 11 amino acids. In DNA, the CDR3 is TGTGCCAGCAGCCTGCAGCGGGAGCAGTACTTC. This sequence encodes CASSLQREQYF. The full variable domain, its missing parts supplied by reference TRBV7-8 and TRBJ2-7, is GAGVSQSPRYKVAKRGQDVALRCDPISGHVSLFWYQQALGQGPEFLTYFQNEAQLDKSGLPSDRFFAERPEGSVSTLKIQRTQQEDSAVYLCASSLQREQYFGPGTRLTVT.

The CDR3 sequence: CASSYLRQGGSSPLHF. Written as DNA, the CDR3 is TGTGCCAGCAGTTACCTAAGACAGGGGGGAAGTTCACCCCTCCACTTT. The chain is built from TRBV6-5 and TRBJ1-6; 9 nucleotides line up with TRBD1. The length of the CDR3 is 16 residues. Germline V gene lookup returns CDR1 MNHEY and CDR2 SVGAGI. The trim removed 2 bases at V and 9 bases at J, leaving 8 bases unmatched.

J is TRBJ2-7 and V is TRBV2, with 8 bases identical to TRBD2. The germline V gene encodes CDR1 SNHLY and CDR2 FYNNEI. V shed 8 bases, J shed 0 bases, and the junction held 3 bases outside the gene matches. CDR3 size: 13 residues. The CDR3 is CASGRGDSYEQYF. CDR3 sequence (DNA): TGTGCCAGCGGGCGGGGGGACTCCTACGAGCAGTACTTC.

This clone appeared a single time. The gene calls are TRBV3-1 (or the pseudogene TRBV3-2) and TRBJ2-2; D is perhaps TRBD2 (6 bases). Trimming took off 6 bases at V and 4 bases at J, with 12 bases between the two ends. Germline CDR1 is LGHDT and CDR2 is YNNKEL (reference sequence). The CDR3 is 14 amino acids. Written as DNA, the CDR3 is TGTGCCAGCAGAGTGTTGGGGGGCACCGGGGAGCTGTTTTTT. This codes for CASRVLGGTGELFF.

In DNA form, the CDR3 reads TGTGCCAGCAGCTTGGAGAAGGATCCCATAACACTGACGGGAGCTTTCTTT. Amino acid sequence: CASSLEKDPITLTGAFF. The chain recombines TRBV5-6 with TRBJ1-1; the D is unclear. The CDR3 is made up of 17 amino acids. Trimming took off 0 bases at V and 10 bases at J, with 25 bases between the two ends. In germline, CDR1 is SGHDT, CDR2 YYEEEE.

This clone was counted between two and nine times. V usage is TRBV7-7 and J usage is TRBJ2-5, with 7 positions matching TRBD1. The junction had 9 bases not matched to a gene; V was cut back by 6 bases and J by 2 bases. This CDR3 region has 15 residues. Germline CDR1 is SSHAT and CDR2 is FNYEAQ (reference sequence). In DNA form, the CDR3 reads TGTGCCAGCAGACCCCTCGGGACAGCGCAAGAGACCCAGTACTTC. Protein sequence: CASRPLGTAQETQYF.

The gene calls are TRBV7-3 and TRBJ2-1, with TRBD2 matching over 11 bases. The germline V gene has CDR1 SGHTA and CDR2 FQGTGA. With V trimmed by 5 bases and J by 4 bases, 4 bases remained unmatched. The CDR3 runs 15 residues. The DNA for the CDR3 is TGTGCCAGCAGCCCAGTAGCGGGGGGGTACAATGAGCAGTTCTTC. Encoded protein: CASSPVAGGYNEQFF. The variable domain in full, completed from reference TRBV7-3 and TRBJ2-1, reads GAGVSQTPSNKVTEKGKYVELRCDPISGHTALYWYRQSLGQGPEFLIYFQGTGAADDSGLPNDRFFAVRPEGSVSTLKIQRTERGDSAVYLCASSPVAGGYNEQFFGPGTRLTVL.

The chain has TRBV6-1 and TRBJ1-2; D is possibly TRBD1 (5 bases). The germline V and J ends were trimmed by 0 bases and 6 bases, with 20 bases remaining between them. The CDR3 has 17 amino acids. Germline V CDR1 and CDR2: MNHNS, SASEGT. The CDR3 coding sequence is TGTGCCAGCAGTGAAGCCCGGACACGGTCAAGAAAGAATGGCTACACCTTC. This translates into CASSEARTRSRKNGYTF.

The chain recombines TRBV6-5 with TRBJ2-7; a possible D gene is TRBD2 (6 bases). The CDR3 is 15 amino acids. The V end was cut by 5 bases, the J end by 0 bases, with 14 bases between. Germline loops: CDR1 MNHEY, CDR2 SVGAGI. CDR3 sequence (DNA): TGTGCCAGCAGTCTGGACTATAGGAGCTCCTACGAGCAGTACTTC. Residues: CASSLDYRSSYEQYF.

This clone appeared once. The chain is built from TRBV2 and TRBJ2-7; TRBD1 agrees at 7 bases. CDR1 SNHLY and CDR2 FYNNEI come from the germline V gene. There are 16 residues in the CDR3. V lost 1 base and J lost 2; bases outside the gene matches: 8. The CDR3 sequence: CASSEVGQRPTYEQYF. CDR3 bases: TGTGCCAGCAGTGAAGTGGGACAGAGACCAACCTACGAGCAGTACTTC.

The rearrangement links TRBV2 to TRBJ1-2; D might be TRBD1 (5 bases). V gave up 6 bases and J gave up 4 bases, with 15 bases separating them. Germline CDR1 SNHLY, CDR2 FYNNEI. The CDR3 is 14 residues long. CDR3 nucleotide sequence: TGTGCCAGCAGATGGGGGGGTAGTATCTATGGCTACACCTTC. Amino acid sequence: CASRWGGSIYGYTF.

This chain connects TRBV15 to TRBJ2-7; 7 bases agree with TRBD1. The CDR3 sequence is 14 residues long. The germline V gene encodes CDR1 LNHNV and CDR2 YYDKDF (reference sequence). Trimming at V came to 9 bases and at J to 1 base, leaving 9 bases not matched to a gene. DNA of the CDR3: TGTGCCACAGCCGGACAGGCTCGATCCTACGAGCAGTACTTC. Protein: CATAGQARSYEQYF.

V is TRBV5-1 and J is TRBJ1-1; D remains ambiguous. The CDR3 length is 16 residues. Germline CDR1 is SGHRS and CDR2 is YFSETQ. V dropped 3 bases and J dropped 1 base, with 16 bases sitting between them. The DNA for the CDR3 is TGCGCCAGCAGCTACACCACCGGGTCTACGAACACTGAAGCTTTCTTT. Protein sequence: CASSYTTGSTNTEAFF.

The CDR3 DNA is TGTGCCAGCAGAAACACAGGGGGCCAGAGCTCCTACGAGCAGTACTTC. This sequence encodes CASRNTGGQSSYEQYF. The rearrangement uses TRBV7-8 and TRBJ2-7; 9 nucleotides align to TRBD1. The CDR3 totals 16 residues. The germline CDR1 and CDR2 sequences are SGHVS and FQNEAQ. V shed 6 bases, J shed 0 bases, and the junction held 9 bases outside the gene matches.

This rearrangement joins TRBV2 to TRBJ2-2; D unclear. CDR1 and CDR2 (germline): SNHLY, FYNNEI. The CDR3 totals 14 residues. Between the trimmed V and J ends, which lost 10 bases and 0 bases, there was a span of 12 bases. CDR3 loop: CATRLEANTGELFF. CDR3 in DNA: TGTGCCACTCGACTTGAAGCGAACACCGGGGAGCTGTTTTTT.

The rearrangement links TRBV6-4 to TRBJ2-3; D possibly corresponds to TRBD2 (5 bases). Trimming shortened V by 5 bases and J by 1 base, and 16 bases separated the two germline ends. Germline V CDR1 and CDR2: MRHNA, SNTAGT. The CDR3 consists of 16 residues. The CDR3 region is CASSRNSVLGTDTQYF. CDR3 bases: TGTGCCAGCAGTCGGAATAGCGTTTTGGGCACAGATACGCAGTATTTT.

The rearrangement uses TRBV4-2 and TRBJ1-2; D uncertain. With 1 base removed from V and 8 bases from J, the gap between germline ends came to 11 bases. The CDR3 runs to 13 residues. Germline V gives CDR1 LGHNA, CDR2 YNFKEQ. CDR3: CASSQVGGQGYTF. CDR3 nucleotides: TGTGCCAGCAGCCAAGTCGGCGGCCAGGGCTACACCTTC.

The chain has TRBV7-9 and TRBJ2-1; 11 bases fit TRBD1. Germline CDR1 SEHNR, CDR2 FQNEAQ (reference sequence). J was trimmed by 6 bases and V by 6 bases; bases with no gene match: 10. This CDR3 has 16 residues. Here the CDR3 DNA reads TGTGCCAGCAGACCCAAAACCGGGACAGGGGGCAATGAGCAGTTCTTC. The encoded protein is CASRPKTGTGGNEQFF.

V gene TRBV12-3 or TRBV12-4 combines with J gene TRBJ1-1; TRBD1 matches 7 bases. This CDR3 is 13 amino acids long. V shed 2 bases and J 3 bases; nucleotides not matched to a gene: 0. CDR3 in amino acids: CASSLRGHTEAFF. The CDR3 DNA reads TGTGCCAGCAGTTTAAGGGGGCACACTGAAGCTTTCTTT.

CDR3 in DNA: TGCGCCAGCAGCTTGGGTCCGGGATTAAACTCTGGGGCCAACGTCCTGACTTTC. Its translation is CASSLGPGLNSGANVLTF. The chain is built from TRBV5-1 and TRBJ2-6, with TRBD2 as a possible D gene (5 bases). The CDR3 sequence is 18 residues long. The V and J ends lost 0 bases and 0 bases respectively, with 13 bases between them. CDR1 and CDR2 (germline): SGHRS, YFSETQ.